The table lists the clone carrying this T cell receptor (beta chain) with a count of one. Its antigen is not known. The sample originates from a study of a mutant IDH1 vaccine in newly diagnosed glioma. Whole-study context: Patients began vaccination 4-6 weeks after radiotherapy alone, or with temozolomide cycles. Treated patients had a mean age of approximately 41 years and a sex split that was roughly 60% male and roughly 40% female.

Time point of the sample: week 23, last vaccination. Each vaccine dose was 300 ug of mutant IDH1 20-mer peptide, with topical imiquimod. The donor cohort comprised cases of new WHO grade 3 or 4 IDH1-mutant, ATRX-lost astrocytoma. General study findings and limits: Whatever changes occurred in top peripheral T cell clonotypes seemed unrelated to pseudoprogression.

V was cut by 6 bases and J by 1 base, with 17 bases left in between. CDR1 and CDR2 (germline): SGHRS, YFSETQ. The CDR3 consists of 16 residues. Using immunoSEQ multiplex PCR, the repertoire was profiled, and TCRdb retains in-frame clones only, with some absent. The table records almost 85,000 clones, approximately 85% of them present only once. The material sequenced was PBMCs, taken from a glioma patient whose treatment included an IDH1 peptide vaccine. The source is a man under 40 with glioma. Some clones in this sample may be carry-over from other donors' samples. V usage is TRBV5-1 and J usage is TRBJ2-1; D may be TRBD1 (5 bases). The chain's CDR3 is CASTLRASDSYNEQFF. The CDR3 nucleotides are TGCGCCAGCACCCTCAGGGCTTCGGATTCCTACAATGAGCAGTTCTTC.